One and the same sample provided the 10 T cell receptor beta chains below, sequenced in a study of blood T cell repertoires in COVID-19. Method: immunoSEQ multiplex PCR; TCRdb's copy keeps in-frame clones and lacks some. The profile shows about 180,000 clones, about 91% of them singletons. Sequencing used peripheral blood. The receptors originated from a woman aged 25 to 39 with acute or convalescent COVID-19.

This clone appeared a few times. The CDR3 sequence: CASSLEGISEQFF. The CDR3 nucleotides are TGTGCCAGCAGCTTAGAGGGGATTAGTGAGCAGTTCTTC. This chain uses TRBV7-9 with TRBJ2-1; possibly TRBD1 for D (5 bases). CDR1 SEHNR and CDR2 FQNEAQ come from the germline V gene (reference sequence). The V end lost 1 base, the J end lost 9 bases, and 10 bases lay between the germline ends. The CDR3 has 13 amino acids.

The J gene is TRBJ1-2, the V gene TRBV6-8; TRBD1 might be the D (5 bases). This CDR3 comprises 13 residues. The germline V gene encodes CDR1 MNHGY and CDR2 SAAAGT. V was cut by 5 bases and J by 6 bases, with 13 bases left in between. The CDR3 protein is CASSKGVGDGYTF. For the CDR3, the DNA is TGTGCCAGCAGTAAAGGGGTTGGGGATGGCTACACCTTC.

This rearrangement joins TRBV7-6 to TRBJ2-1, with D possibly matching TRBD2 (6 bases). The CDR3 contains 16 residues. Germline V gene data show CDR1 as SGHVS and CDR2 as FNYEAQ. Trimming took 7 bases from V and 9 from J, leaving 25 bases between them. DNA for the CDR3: TGTGCCAGCACCCGCATTGGAGGGGATCTTAGCGGTGAGCAGTTCTTC. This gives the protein CASTRIGGDLSGEQFF.

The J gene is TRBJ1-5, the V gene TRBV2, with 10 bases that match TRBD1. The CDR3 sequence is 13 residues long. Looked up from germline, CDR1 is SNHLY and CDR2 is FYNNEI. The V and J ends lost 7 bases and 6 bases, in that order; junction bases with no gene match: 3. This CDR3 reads CASKGQGVQPQHF. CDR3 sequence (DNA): TGTGCCAGCAAAGGACAGGGGGTTCAGCCCCAGCATTTT.

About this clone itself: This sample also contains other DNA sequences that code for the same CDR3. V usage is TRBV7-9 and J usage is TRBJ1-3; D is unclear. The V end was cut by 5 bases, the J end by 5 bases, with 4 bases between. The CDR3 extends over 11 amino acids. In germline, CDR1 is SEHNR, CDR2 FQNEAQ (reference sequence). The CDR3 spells CASSLRNTIYF. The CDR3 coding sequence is TGTGCCAGCAGCCTTCGAAACACCATATATTTT. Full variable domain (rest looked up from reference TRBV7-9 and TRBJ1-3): DTGVSQNPRHKITKRGQNVTFRCDPISEHNRLYWYRQTLGQGPEFLTYFQNEAQLEKSRLLSDRFSAERPKGSFSTLEIQRTEQGDSAMYLCASSLRNTIYFGEGSWLTVV.

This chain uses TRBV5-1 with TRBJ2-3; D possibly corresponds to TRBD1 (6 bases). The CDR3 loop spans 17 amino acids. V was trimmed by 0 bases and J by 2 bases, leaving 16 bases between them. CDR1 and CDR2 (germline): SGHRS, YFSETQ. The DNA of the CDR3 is TGCGCCAGCAGCTTGGAAAAAACAGGGTCTGACACAGATACGCAGTATTTT. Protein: CASSLEKTGSDTDTQYF.

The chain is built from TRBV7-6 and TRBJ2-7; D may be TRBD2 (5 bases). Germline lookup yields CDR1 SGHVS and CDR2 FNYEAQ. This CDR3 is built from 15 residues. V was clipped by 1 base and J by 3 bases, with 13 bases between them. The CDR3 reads CASSLGSGTYYEQYF. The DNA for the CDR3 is TGTGCCAGCAGCTTAGGGAGCGGAACCTACTACGAGCAGTACTTC.

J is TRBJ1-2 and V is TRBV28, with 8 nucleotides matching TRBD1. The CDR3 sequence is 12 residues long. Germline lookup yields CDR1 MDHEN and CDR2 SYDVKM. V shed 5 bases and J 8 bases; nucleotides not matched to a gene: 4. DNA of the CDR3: TGTGCCAGCAGTGCGGACAGGGTGGGCTACACCTTC. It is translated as CASSADRVGYTF.

The CDR3 DNA follows: TGTGCCAGCAGCTTGAGTAGCGCGAACACCGGGGAGCTGTTTTTT. Translation: CASSLSSANTGELFF. The chain employs TRBV7-9 and TRBJ2-2; a possible D gene is TRBD2 (5 bases). V shed 3 bases and J shed 0 bases, with 8 bases lying between them. CDR1 and CDR2 from the germline V gene are SEHNR and FQNEAQ (reference sequence). CDR3 length equals 15 residues.

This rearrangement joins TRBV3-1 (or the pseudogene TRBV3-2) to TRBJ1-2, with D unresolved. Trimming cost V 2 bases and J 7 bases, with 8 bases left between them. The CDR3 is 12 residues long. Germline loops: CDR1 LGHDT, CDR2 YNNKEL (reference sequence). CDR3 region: CASSQREGGYTF. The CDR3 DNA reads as TGTGCCAGCAGCCAACGGGAGGGTGGCTACACCTTC.